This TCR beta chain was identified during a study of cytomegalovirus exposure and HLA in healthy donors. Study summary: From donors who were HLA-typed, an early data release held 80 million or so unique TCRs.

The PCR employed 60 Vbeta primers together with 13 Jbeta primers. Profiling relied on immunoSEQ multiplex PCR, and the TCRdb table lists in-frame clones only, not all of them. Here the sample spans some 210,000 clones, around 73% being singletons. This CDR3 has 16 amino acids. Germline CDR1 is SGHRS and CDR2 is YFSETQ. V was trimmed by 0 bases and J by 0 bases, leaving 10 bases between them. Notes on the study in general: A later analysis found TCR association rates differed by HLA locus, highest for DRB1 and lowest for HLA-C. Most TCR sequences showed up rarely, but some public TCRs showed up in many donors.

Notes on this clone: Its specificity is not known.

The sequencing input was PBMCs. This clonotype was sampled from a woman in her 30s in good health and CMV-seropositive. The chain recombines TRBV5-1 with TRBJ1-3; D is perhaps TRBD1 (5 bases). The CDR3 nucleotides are TGCGCCAGCAGCTTGGCGGGGGACTCCTCTGGAAACACCATATATTTT. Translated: CASSLAGDSSGNTIYF.